The entry that follows covers one T cell receptor beta chain sequence. The data derive from a study of OX40 agonist ivuxolimab in advanced cancers. J gave up 1 base and V 7 bases, and 9 bases lay outside the gene matches. The CDR3 loop spans 15 amino acids. Germline values: CDR1 SNHLY, CDR2 FYNNEI. Produced via immunoSEQ multiplex PCR; TCRdb's table is partial and in-frame only. The sample consists of approximately 21,000 clones, approximately 80% of them appearing once. The sample in question was CD4+ or CD8+ T cells sorted from blood, obtained in a trial of the OX40 agonist ivuxolimab. The origin of this receptor is an adult with an advanced solid tumor such as melanoma, head and neck, liver or kidney cancer. The chain recombines TRBV2 with TRBJ1-1; TRBD1 matches 7 bases. CDR3 region: CASIGQALGNTEAFF. The DNA of the CDR3 is TGTGCCAGCATCGGACAGGCCCTCGGGAACACTGAAGCTTTCTTT.